The entry below gives a single TCR beta chain sequence along with its context. No antigen is known for it. The method was immunoSEQ multiplex PCR; TCRdb's version includes in-frame clones alone and lacks a portion of them. The repertoire consists of almost 80,000 clones, with around 90% occurring once and the leading ten covering 24%. The record originates from a study of T cell responses to AZD1222 COVID-19 vaccine. Study findings and constraints: Among AZD1222 vaccinees, only six or seven were seropositive at baseline. Repertoires were sampled only after the peak T cell response. Spike as a whole was targeted by vaccine-associated CD4 TCRs, dominant at 160-218 and 743-854. Spike-specific TCR repertoires showed rising breadth and depth after two AZD1222 doses.

This CDR3 has 14 amino acids. The V end lost 0 bases, the J end lost 8 bases, and 10 bases lay between the germline ends. Germline CDR1 is SGHTA and CDR2 is FQGTGA. This receptor was identified in an adult in good health. Specimen: peripheral blood, collected on day 0 of AZD1222 vaccination. The chain couples TRBV7-3 to TRBJ2-2, with TRBD2 as a possible D gene (6 bases). CDR3 nucleotide sequence: TGTGCCAGCAGCTTAACCGGCGGGACTGGGGAGCTGTTTTTT. Amino acids: CASSLTGGTGELFF.